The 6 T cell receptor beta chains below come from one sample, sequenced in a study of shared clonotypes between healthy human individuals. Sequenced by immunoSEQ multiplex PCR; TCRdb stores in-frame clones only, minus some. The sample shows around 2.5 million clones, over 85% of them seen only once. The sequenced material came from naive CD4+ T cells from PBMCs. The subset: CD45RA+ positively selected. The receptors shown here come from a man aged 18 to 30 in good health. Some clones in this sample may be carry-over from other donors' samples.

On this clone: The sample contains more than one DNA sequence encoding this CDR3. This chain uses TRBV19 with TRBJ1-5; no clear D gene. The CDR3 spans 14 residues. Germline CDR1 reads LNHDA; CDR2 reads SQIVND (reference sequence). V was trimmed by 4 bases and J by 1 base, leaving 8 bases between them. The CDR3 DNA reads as TGTGCCAGTAGTAGGGGTTCCAGCAATCAGCCCCAGCATTTT. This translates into CASSRGSSNQPQHF.

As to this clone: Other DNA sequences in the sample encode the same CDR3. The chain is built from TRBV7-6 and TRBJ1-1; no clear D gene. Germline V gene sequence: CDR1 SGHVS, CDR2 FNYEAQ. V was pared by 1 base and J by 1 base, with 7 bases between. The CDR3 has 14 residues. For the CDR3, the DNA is TGTGCCAGCAGCTTAGTCCAAGGGAACACTGAAGCTTTCTTT. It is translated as CASSLVQGNTEAFF.

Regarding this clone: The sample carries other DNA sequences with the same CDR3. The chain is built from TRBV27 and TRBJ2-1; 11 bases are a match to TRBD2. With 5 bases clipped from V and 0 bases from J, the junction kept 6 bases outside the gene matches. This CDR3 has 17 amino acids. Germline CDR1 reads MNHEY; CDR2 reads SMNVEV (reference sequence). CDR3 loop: CASSPGLAGYSYNEQFF. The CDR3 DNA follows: TGTGCCAGCAGTCCCGGACTAGCGGGTTACTCCTACAATGAGCAGTTCTTC.

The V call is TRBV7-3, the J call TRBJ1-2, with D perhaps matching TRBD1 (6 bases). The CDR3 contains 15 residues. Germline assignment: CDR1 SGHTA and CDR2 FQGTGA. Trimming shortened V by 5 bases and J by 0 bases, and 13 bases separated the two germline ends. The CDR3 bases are TGTGCCAGCAGCCCTCGGGACACCACTAACTATGGCTACACCTTC. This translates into CASSPRDTTNYGYTF.

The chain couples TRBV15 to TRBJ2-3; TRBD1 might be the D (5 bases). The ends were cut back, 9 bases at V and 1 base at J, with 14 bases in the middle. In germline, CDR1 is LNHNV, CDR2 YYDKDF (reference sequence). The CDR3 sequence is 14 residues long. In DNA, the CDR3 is TGTGCCACTGGCGTAGACAGAGGCACAGATACGCAGTATTTT. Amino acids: CATGVDRGTDTQYF.

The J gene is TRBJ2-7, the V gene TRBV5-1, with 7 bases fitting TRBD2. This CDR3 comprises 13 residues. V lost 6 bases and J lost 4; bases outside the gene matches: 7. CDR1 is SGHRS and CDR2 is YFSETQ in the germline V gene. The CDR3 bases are TGCGCCAGCACCGTAGGCGGGAGTTACGAGCAGTACTTC. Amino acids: CASTVGGSYEQYF.